The clone carrying this TCR beta chain showed up just once. Its matching antigen is unknown. The entry originates in a study of shared clonotypes between healthy human individuals. Sequencing used immunoSEQ multiplex PCR; TCRdb keeps in-frame clones, though not all of them. The sample holds around 610,000 clones, about 96% seen once. Germline lookup yields CDR1 MNHEY and CDR2 SMNVEV (reference sequence). The CDR3 sequence is 17 residues long. With V trimmed by 5 bases and J by 2 bases, 11 bases remained unmatched. CD45RO negativity and positive selection for CCR7 defined naive CD8 cells, a population that excluded terminally differentiated effector memory CD45RA+ cells. Study observations and caveats: Blood alone was sampled, and tissue repertoires likely differ. A reduction in generation probabilities was seen for non-shared clonotypes relative to those shared by all four donors.

Input material: naive CD8+ T cells sorted from blood. The TCR originated in a woman in her thirties in good health. This chain uses TRBV27 with TRBJ1-5; TRBD1 agrees at 8 bases. The CDR3 protein is CASSPSAGGWGNQPQHF. The CDR3 DNA sequence: TGTGCCAGCAGTCCTTCGGCAGGGGGCTGGGGCAATCAGCCCCAGCATTTT.